The 11 T cell receptor beta chains listed next were all sequenced from one sample in a study of cytomegalovirus exposure and HLA in healthy donors. Vbeta (60) and Jbeta (13) primers were used in the PCR. TCRdb keeps only in-frame clones here, not all; method: immunoSEQ multiplex PCR. The sample includes under 150,000 clones, 75% to 85% of them seen just once. Material for sequencing was PBMCs. The receptors shown here come from a woman between 40 and 50 years old in good health and CMV-seropositive.

This CDR3 reads CASSWTDSGANVLTF. The CDR3 DNA follows: TGTGCCAGCAGCTGGACAGATTCTGGGGCCAACGTCCTGACTTTC. The V gene is TRBV11-2, the J gene TRBJ2-6; the D gene is possibly TRBD1 (6 bases). V was shortened by 4 bases and J by 1 base, with 8 bases between the two germline ends. Germline values: CDR1 SGHAT, CDR2 FQNNGV. The CDR3 sequence is 15 residues long.

This chain connects TRBV2 to TRBJ2-3; 13 bases are a match to TRBD2. Trimming took 6 bases from V and 4 from J; bases not matched to a gene: 4. The germline V gene encodes CDR1 SNHLY and CDR2 FYNNEI. CDR3 length: 15 amino acids. The chain's CDR3 is CASRRTSGSADTQYF. Written as DNA, the CDR3 is TGTGCCAGCAGGAGGACTAGCGGGAGCGCAGATACGCAGTATTTT.

This chain uses TRBV4-1 with TRBJ1-6; D remains ambiguous. Germline V gene sequence: CDR1 MGHRA, CDR2 YSYEKL. Trimming removed 2 bases at V and 6 bases at J, with 17 bases between. The CDR3 extends over 17 amino acids. The CDR3 is CASSQTTVGRSNSPLHF. The CDR3 DNA reads as TGCGCCAGCAGCCAAACAACCGTGGGCCGAAGTAATTCACCCCTCCACTTT.

V gene TRBV28 combines with J gene TRBJ2-3; D unclear. CDR3 size: 18 residues. Germline CDR1 reads MDHEN; CDR2 reads SYDVKM. Trimming removed 3 bases at V and 0 bases at J, with 19 bases between. CDR3 amino acids: CASSLIAPLKPSTDTQYF. The CDR3 bases are TGTGCCAGCAGTTTGATCGCACCTCTAAAACCTAGCACAGATACGCAGTATTTT.

This clone was seen just once. The chain joins TRBV30 to TRBJ1-1; TRBD1 matches 8 bases. CDR1 and CDR2 (germline): GTSNPN, SVGIG (reference sequence). Losses at the gene ends were 4 bases for V and 4 bases for J; bases not matched to a gene: 8. The CDR3 is 14 amino acids. The CDR3 DNA is TGTGCCTGGAACCAGGGGGCGGGCGGCACTGAAGCTTTCTTT. Amino acid sequence: CAWNQGAGGTEAFF.

V and J are TRBV28 and TRBJ1-5, with 8 positions matching TRBD1. Germline V gives CDR1 MDHEN, CDR2 SYDVKM. J lost 4 bases, V lost 3 bases, and 14 bases had no gene match. CDR3 size: 18 residues. Here the CDR3 reads CASSFPGGINGMNQPQHF. For the CDR3, the DNA is TGTGCCAGCAGTTTCCCAGGGGGCATTAACGGGATGAATCAGCCCCAGCATTTT.

The V and J genes are TRBV5-1 and TRBJ1-1; D is unclear. CDR3 length: 13 residues. Germline loops: CDR1 SGHRS, CDR2 YFSETQ. V was cut by 0 bases and J by 0 bases, with 3 bases left in between. Here the CDR3 reads CASSLELNTEAFF. The DNA for the CDR3 is TGCGCCAGCAGCTTGGAGCTGAACACTGAAGCTTTCTTT.

This chain connects TRBV4-1 to TRBJ2-7, with 10 bases lining up with TRBD1. Germline values: CDR1 MGHRA, CDR2 YSYEKL. The V and J ends lost 1 base and 13 bases, in that order; junction bases with no gene match: 16. The CDR3 is 16 amino acids. The CDR3 region is CASSQGRTGGRGSQYF. The CDR3 coding sequence is TGCGCCAGCAGCCAAGGGCGGACAGGGGGACGGGGCAGCCAATACTTC.

The chain uses TRBV28 and TRBJ2-6, with TRBD2 matching over 7 bases. CDR1 and CDR2 from the germline V gene are MDHEN and SYDVKM. The V and J ends lost 8 bases and 2 bases, in that order; junction bases with no gene match: 3. This CDR3 region has 14 residues. In nucleotides, the CDR3 is TGTGCCAGCGAGACTAGCACTGGGGCCAACGTCCTGACTTTC. It specifies CASETSTGANVLTF.

J is TRBJ1-1 and V is TRBV7-9; a weak D match, TRBD1 (5 bases). The CDR3 is 13 amino acids. Per the germline V gene, CDR1 is SEHNR and CDR2 is FQNEAQ (reference sequence). Trimming removed 4 bases at V and 3 bases at J, with 9 bases between. CDR3 sequence reads: CASSSPGDTEAFF. The CDR3, as DNA: TGTGCCAGCAGCTCCCCGGGGGACACTGAAGCTTTCTTT. The full variable domain, with the rest looked up from reference TRBV7-9 and TRBJ1-1, is DTGVSQNPRHKITKRGQNVTFRCDPISEHNRLYWYRQTLGQGPEFLTYFQNEAQLEKSRLLSDRFSAERPKGSFSTLEIQRTEQGDSAMYLCASSSPGDTEAFFGQGTRLTVV.

The CDR3 nucleotides read TGTGCCAGCTCAAACCTAAGCGGGAGGTACTACGAGCAGTACTTC. The encoded protein is CASSNLSGRYYEQYF. The V call is TRBV18, the J call TRBJ2-7; 9 nucleotides agree with TRBD2. Germline CDR1 reads KGHSH; CDR2 reads LQKENI. The CDR3 is 15 residues long. The V and J ends lost 5 bases and 3 bases, in that order; junction bases with no gene match: 8.